These 30 T cell receptor beta chains were sequenced from one sample in a study of response to subunit inactivated influenza vaccine. TCRdb fed the RT-PCR reads into MiXCR, producing one record per CDR3 protein. The sample comprises 450,000 to 600,000 distinct CDR3 sequences, approximately 15% of which are singletons, and about 3% rests with the top ten. Source: CD4+ T cells sorted from PBMCs, taken around 25 months after vaccination. The source of these receptors is a man aged 50 to 69 who received an inactivated influenza vaccine.

This clonotype was detected a few times. Here the CDR3 reads CASKVAAQETQYF. DNA of the CDR3: TGTGCCAGCAAGGTAGCGGCCCAAGAGACCCAGTACTTC. The chain has TRBV12-3 or TRBV12-4 and TRBJ2-5; D might be TRBD2 (6 bases). There are 13 residues in the CDR3. V was pared by 7 bases and J by 1 base, with 10 bases between.

The chain is built from TRBV20-1 and TRBJ2-2; tentatively, D is TRBD1 (6 bases). CDR1 and CDR2 from the germline V gene are DFQATT and SNEGSKA (reference sequence). This CDR3 contains 14 residues. V dropped 0 bases and J dropped 1 base, with 6 bases sitting between them. The CDR3 DNA follows: TGCAGTGCTAGAGAGACAGGGAACACCGGGGAGCTGTTTTTT. Amino acids: CSARETGNTGELFF.

The chain carries TRBV10-3 and TRBJ2-5, with TRBD1 identical over 7 bases. The CDR3 consists of 16 residues. Trimming cost V 2 bases and J 4 bases; bases outside gene matches: 10. CDR1 is ENHRY and CDR2 is SYGVKD in the germline V gene. This CDR3 is CAISELGGTVRETQYF. DNA for the CDR3: TGTGCCATCAGTGAGCTAGGGGGCACGGTGCGAGAGACCCAGTACTTC.

The V call is TRBV12-3 or TRBV12-4, the J call TRBJ2-3; TRBD2 agrees at 8 bases. Germline trimming cut 6 bases from V and 1 base from J; bases unmatched to any gene: 9. This CDR3 has 16 amino acids. The CDR3 DNA reads as TGTGCCAGCAGCCCACTAGCGGAGGTTCGCACAGATACGCAGTATTTT. It specifies CASSPLAEVRTDTQYF.

This clonotype has at least ten counts. The J gene is TRBJ1-5, the V gene TRBV20-1; D gene uncertain. CDR3 length equals 12 residues. The germline V and J ends were trimmed by 3 bases and 0 bases, with 3 bases remaining between them. CDR1 DFQATT and CDR2 SNEGSKA come from the germline V gene (reference sequence). The CDR3: CSARSSNQPQHF. CDR3 bases: TGCAGTGCTAGGTCTAGCAATCAGCCCCAGCATTTT.

This clonotype was observed a handful of times. V gene TRBV27 combines with J gene TRBJ1-5; D gene unclear. CDR1 is MNHEY, CDR2 SMNVEV, per germline (reference sequence). Trimming removed 2 bases from V and 3 bases from J, with 11 bases in between. The CDR3 consists of 15 residues. For the CDR3, the DNA is TGTGCCAGCAGTTTAAATCCTCCAGACAATCAGCCCCAGCATTTT. Protein product: CASSLNPPDNQPQHF.

The chain couples TRBV3-1 to TRBJ1-2; D is perhaps TRBD1 (6 bases). Germline lookup yields CDR1 LGHDT and CDR2 YNNKEL (reference sequence). There are 13 residues in the CDR3. The V and J ends lost 10 bases and 3 bases respectively, with 15 bases between them. The CDR3 DNA reads as TGTGCCACCACAGGGACCTCGGACTATGGCTACACCTTC. Residues: CATTGTSDYGYTF.

This clonotype was observed a handful of times. The V call is TRBV7-2, the J call TRBJ2-5; 9 bases are shared with TRBD1. CDR1 is SGHTA and CDR2 is FQGNSA in the germline V gene. The V and J ends lost 5 bases and 3 bases, in that order; junction bases with no gene match: 4. The CDR3 runs to 14 residues. CDR3 residues: CASSVRTGEETQYF. DNA of the CDR3: TGTGCCAGCAGCGTACGGACAGGGGAAGAGACCCAGTACTTC.

This chain uses TRBV12-3 or TRBV12-4 with TRBJ2-3; 8 nucleotides line up with TRBD1. Trimming took 5 bases from V and 5 from J; bases not matched to a gene: 9. The length of the CDR3 is 15 residues. The DNA of the CDR3 is TGTGCCAGCAGTACCGGGACAGGTTATCAAGATACGCAGTATTTT. This gives the protein CASSTGTGYQDTQYF.

Of note for this clonotype: One junction end disagrees with the germline gene, perhaps due to a read error. The rearrangement uses TRBV5-1 and TRBJ2-4; the match to TRBD1 covers 10 bases. From germline, CDR1 is SGHRS and CDR2 YFSETQ. This CDR3 spans 16 amino acids. The CDR3 DNA reads TGCGCCAGCAGCTCCCTGGGACAGGGGCGAGAAAACATTCAGTATTTC. Its protein product is CASSSLGQGRENIQYF. The whole variable domain, remainder taken from reference TRBV5-1 and TRBJ2-4, is KAGVTQTPRYLIKTRGQQVTLSCSPISGHRSVSWYQQTPGQGLQFLFEYFSETQRNKGNFPGRFSGRQFSNSRSEMNVSTLELGDSALYLCASSSLGQGRENIQYFGAGTRLSVL.

V usage is TRBV3-1 and J usage is TRBJ1-3; tentative D call: TRBD1 (5 bases). The CDR3 has 14 residues. Trimming pared 1 base from V and 4 bases from J, leaving 8 bases between. CDR1 and CDR2 from the germline V gene are LGHDT and YNNKEL (reference sequence). CDR3 sequence reads: CASSQGGAGNTIYF. The DNA of the CDR3 is TGTGCCAGCAGCCAAGGGGGCGCGGGAAACACCATATATTTT.

This clonotype was recorded at least ten times. The gene calls are TRBV12-3 or TRBV12-4 and TRBJ1-6; D not certain. The CDR3 spans 15 residues. V lost 1 base to trimming and J lost 7 bases, with 11 bases between them. CDR3 region: CASSLGVSTNSPLHF. In DNA, the CDR3 is TGTGCCAGCAGTTTAGGTGTCAGTACGAATTCACCCCTCCACTTT.

CDR3 nucleotide sequence: TGTGCCACCGTCGCACAACCCACCTACGAGCAGTACTTC. This codes for CATVAQPTYEQYF. The J gene is TRBJ2-7, the V gene TRBV24-1; D is uncertain. Germline V gene lookup returns CDR1 KGHDR and CDR2 SFDVKD. This CDR3 contains 13 residues. The V and J ends lost 9 bases and 2 bases respectively, with 13 bases between them.

The chain joins TRBV7-2 to TRBJ1-2; maybe TRBD1 (6 bases). The germline V gene has CDR1 SGHTA and CDR2 FQGNSA. Trimming pared 0 bases from V and 2 bases from J, leaving 10 bases between. The CDR3 consists of 15 residues. The DNA of the CDR3 is TGTGCCAGCAGCTTAGCGCGACAGGAGAACTATGGCTACACCTTC. Its translation: CASSLARQENYGYTF. The full variable domain, in which reference TRBV7-2 and TRBJ1-2 provide the parts outside the CDR3, is GAGVSQSPSNKVTEKGKDVELRCDPISGHTALYWYRQSLGQGLEFLIYFQGNSAPDKSGLPSDRFSAERTGGSVSTLTIQRTQQEDSAVYLCASSLARQENYGYTFGSGTRLTVV.

This clonotype was detected only a few times. This chain connects TRBV29-1 to TRBJ1-4; D is perhaps TRBD1 (5 bases). Germline CDR1 and CDR2: SQVTM and ANQGSEA. Between the trimmed V and J ends, which lost 5 bases and 8 bases, there was a span of 21 bases. CDR3 size: 15 residues. CDR3 coding DNA: TGCAGCGTTCGAAGGACATTTTCAGGTGTCGAAAAACTGTTTTTT. Protein: CSVRRTFSGVEKLFF.

J is TRBJ2-4 and V is TRBV15; D remains ambiguous. This CDR3 has 16 amino acids. Per germline, CDR1 LNHNV and CDR2 YYDKDF (reference sequence). The germline V and J ends were trimmed by 0 bases and 0 bases, with 9 bases remaining between them. CDR3 nucleotide sequence: TGTGCCACCAGCAGAGAAAGAGAGACAGCCAAAAACATTCAGTACTTC. It translates to CATSRERETAKNIQYF.

This clonotype was observed many times. The gene calls are TRBV7-2 and TRBJ2-7; no clear D gene. Germline-derived CDR1 and CDR2 are SGHTA and FQGNSA. The CDR3 loop spans 12 amino acids. With 0 bases removed from V and 6 bases from J, the gap between germline ends came to 6 bases. The CDR3, as DNA: TGTGCCAGCAGCTTAGCGATTGGCGAGCAGTACTTC. Its translation: CASSLAIGEQYF.

The V and J genes are TRBV18 and TRBJ2-3; the match to TRBD1 covers 7 bases. The germline V gene has CDR1 KGHSH and CDR2 LQKENI. CDR3 length: 16 residues. Unmatched junction bases numbered 7, after V lost 0 bases and J lost 4 bases. In DNA form, the CDR3 reads TGTGCCAGCTCACCACCCAGACAGGGCATGGCAGATACGCAGTATTTT. Amino acids: CASSPPRQGMADTQYF.

This clonotype appeared a few times. This chain joins TRBV7-2 and TRBJ2-5; D call uncertain. Deletions cut 8 bases from V and 5 bases from J, with 15 bases between. Germline CDR1 is SGHTA and CDR2 is FQGNSA. This CDR3 has 13 residues. CDR3 in DNA: TGTGCCAGCGGTCTGCTGAGGTTGGAGACCCAGTACTTC. Amino acid sequence: CASGLLRLETQYF.

This chain uses TRBV25-1 with TRBJ2-1; the match to TRBD2 covers 7 bases. This CDR3 region has 14 residues. The germline CDR1 and CDR2 sequences are MGHDK and SYGVNS. V shed 5 bases and J 7 bases; nucleotides not matched to a gene: 8. Here the CDR3 reads CASSLGGGINEQFF. The CDR3 nucleotides read TGTGCCAGCAGTCTGGGGGGAGGGATTAATGAGCAGTTCTTC.

The rearrangement uses TRBV9 and TRBJ2-1; 8 bases line up with TRBD2. V lost 0 bases to trimming and J lost 10 bases; unmatched junction nucleotides: 9. The CDR3 runs 15 residues. Looked up from germline, CDR1 is SGDLS and CDR2 is YYNGEE. CDR3 sequence (DNA): TGTGCCAGCAGCGTAGAGGCCGGGAGGGCCCGAGAGCAGTTCTTC. Translating gives CASSVEAGRAREQFF.

Many counts were recorded for this clonotype. The J gene is TRBJ2-1, the V gene TRBV10-3, with 7 nucleotides matching TRBD1. CDR3 size: 14 residues. V was clipped by 6 bases and J by 5 bases; unmatched bases: 7. Germline loops: CDR1 ENHRY, CDR2 SYGVKD. The CDR3 DNA reads TGTGCCATCAGCCCCGGGACAGCCGACAATGAGCAGTTCTTC. Translating it yields CAISPGTADNEQFF.

This chain connects TRBV6-1 to TRBJ1-4; perhaps TRBD1 as D (5 bases). There are 13 residues in the CDR3. Trimming removed 6 bases at V and 6 bases at J, with 11 bases between. CDR1 MNHNS and CDR2 SASEGT come from the germline V gene. CDR3 region: CASSLAGDEKLFF. For the CDR3, the DNA is TGTGCCAGCAGCCTGGCGGGGGATGAAAAACTGTTTTTT.

This clonotype was seen many times. The CDR3 reads CASSLRAANEKLFF. Written as DNA, the CDR3 is TGTGCCAGCAGTTTAAGGGCAGCGAATGAAAAACTGTTTTTT. The chain joins TRBV12-3 or TRBV12-4 to TRBJ1-4; no clear D. V was trimmed by 2 bases and J by 5 bases, leaving 9 bases between them. There are 14 residues in the CDR3.

This chain joins TRBV5-1 and TRBJ2-5; 7 bases agree with TRBD2. V gave up 5 bases and J gave up 7 bases; unmatched junction bases: 17. CDR1 is SGHRS, CDR2 YFSETQ, per germline. The CDR3 totals 16 residues. The CDR3 is CASSSSGASGPGTQYF. As DNA, the CDR3 is TGCGCCAGCAGTTCTTCTGGGGCTAGCGGACCAGGGACCCAGTACTTC.

This clonotype showed up just a few times. The V and J genes are TRBV20-1 and TRBJ2-3; 11 nucleotides align to TRBD2. From germline, CDR1 is DFQATT and CDR2 SNEGSKA (reference sequence). With 5 bases clipped from V and 2 bases from J, the junction kept 9 bases outside the gene matches. The CDR3 covers 16 residues. In DNA, the CDR3 is TGCAGTGCTCCCGAGAGACTAGCGGGGTACACAGATACGCAGTATTTT. Translated: CSAPERLAGYTDTQYF.

This clonotype was seen more than once but under ten times. The chain carries TRBV20-1 and TRBJ2-7; 10 bases match TRBD2. V lost 5 bases and J lost 1; bases outside the gene matches: 2. CDR1 and CDR2 (germline): DFQATT, SNEGSKA (reference sequence). This CDR3 contains 13 residues. The CDR3 sequence: CSAGAGGSYEQYF. CDR3 bases: TGCAGTGCTGGAGCGGGAGGGTCCTACGAGCAGTACTTC.

This clonotype has a count of ten or more. The V and J genes are TRBV12-3 or TRBV12-4 and TRBJ1-5; no definite D call. The CDR3 runs 14 residues. Trimming left V 1 base short and J 10 bases short, with 14 bases between. Written as DNA, the CDR3 is TGTGCCAGCAGTTTAGGGGTAGGGTACAAACCCCAGCATTTT. Amino acids: CASSLGVGYKPQHF.

The rearrangement links TRBV14 to TRBJ2-1, with unresolved D. The V gene's germline CDR1 is SGHDN and CDR2 FVKESK. The CDR3 runs 13 residues. Trimming stripped 1 base from V and 5 bases from J, with 6 bases between. CDR3 region: CASSQALDNEQFF. CDR3 nucleotides: TGTGCCAGCAGCCAAGCTTTGGACAATGAGCAGTTCTTC.

This sequence joins TRBV5-1 and TRBJ2-7, with a tentative D call TRBD2 (6 bases). Trimming removed 4 bases at V and 6 bases at J, with 14 bases between. Germline loops: CDR1 SGHRS, CDR2 YFSETQ. This CDR3 has 13 amino acids. CDR3 region: CASSPGVAAEQYF. DNA of the CDR3: TGCGCCAGCAGCCCCGGGGTAGCGGCCGAGCAGTACTTC.